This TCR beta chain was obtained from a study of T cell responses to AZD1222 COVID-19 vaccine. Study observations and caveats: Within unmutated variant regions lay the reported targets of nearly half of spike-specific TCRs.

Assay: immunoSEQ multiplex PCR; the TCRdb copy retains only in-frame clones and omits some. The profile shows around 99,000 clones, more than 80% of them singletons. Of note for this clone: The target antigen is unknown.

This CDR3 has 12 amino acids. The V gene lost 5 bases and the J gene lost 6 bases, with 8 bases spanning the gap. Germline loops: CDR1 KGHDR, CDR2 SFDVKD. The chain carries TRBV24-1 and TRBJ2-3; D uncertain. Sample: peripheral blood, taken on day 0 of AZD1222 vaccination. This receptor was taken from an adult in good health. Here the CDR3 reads CATSGREDTQYF. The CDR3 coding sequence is TGTGCCACCAGTGGTCGAGAGGATACGCAGTATTTT.